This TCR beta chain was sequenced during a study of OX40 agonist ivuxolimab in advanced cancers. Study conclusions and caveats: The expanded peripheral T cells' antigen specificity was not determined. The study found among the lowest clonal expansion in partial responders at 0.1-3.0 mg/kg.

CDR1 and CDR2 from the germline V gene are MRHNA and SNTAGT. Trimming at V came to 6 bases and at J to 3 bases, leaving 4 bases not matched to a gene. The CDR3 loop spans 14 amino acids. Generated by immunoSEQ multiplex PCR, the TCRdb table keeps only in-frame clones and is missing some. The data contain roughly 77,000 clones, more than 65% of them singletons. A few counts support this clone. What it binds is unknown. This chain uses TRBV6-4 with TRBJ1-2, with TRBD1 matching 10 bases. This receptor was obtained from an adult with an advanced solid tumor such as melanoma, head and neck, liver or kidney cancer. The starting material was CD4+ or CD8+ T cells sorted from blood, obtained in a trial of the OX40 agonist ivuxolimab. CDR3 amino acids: CASRLGTGDYGYTF. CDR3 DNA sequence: TGTGCCAGCAGACTAGGGACAGGGGACTATGGCTACACCTTC.